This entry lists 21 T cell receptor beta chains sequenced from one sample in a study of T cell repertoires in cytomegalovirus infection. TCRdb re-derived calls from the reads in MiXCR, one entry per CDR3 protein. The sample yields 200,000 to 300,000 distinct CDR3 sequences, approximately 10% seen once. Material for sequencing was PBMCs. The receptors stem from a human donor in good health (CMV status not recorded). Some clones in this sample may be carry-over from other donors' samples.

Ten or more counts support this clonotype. CDR3 loop: CSARDQSGEGEKLFF. In nucleotides, the CDR3 is TGCAGTGCTAGAGATCAATCAGGGGAGGGTGAAAAACTGTTTTTT. This chain joins TRBV20-1 and TRBJ1-4; D perhaps matches TRBD1 (6 bases). The CDR3 is 15 residues long. CDR1 and CDR2 from the germline V gene are DFQATT and SNEGSKA (reference sequence). Trimming cost V 0 bases and J 7 bases, with 15 bases left between them.

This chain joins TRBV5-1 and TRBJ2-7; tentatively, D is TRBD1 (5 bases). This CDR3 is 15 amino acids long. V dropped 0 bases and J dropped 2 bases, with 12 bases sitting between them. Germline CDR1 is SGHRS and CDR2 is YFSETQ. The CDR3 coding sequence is TGCGCCAGCAGCTTGGGACAGACACCCCCCTACGAGCAGTACTTC. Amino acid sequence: CASSLGQTPPYEQYF.

CDR3 nucleotides: TGTGCCAGCAGCCGCCTACTAGCGGAGAAGACCCAGTACTTC. It translates to CASSRLLAEKTQYF. The chain has TRBV7-2 and TRBJ2-5; 8 bases match TRBD2. The CDR3 is 14 amino acids. The V segment lost 5 bases and the J segment 6 bases; nucleotides outside the gene matches: 8. Germline CDR1 SGHTA, CDR2 FQGNSA.

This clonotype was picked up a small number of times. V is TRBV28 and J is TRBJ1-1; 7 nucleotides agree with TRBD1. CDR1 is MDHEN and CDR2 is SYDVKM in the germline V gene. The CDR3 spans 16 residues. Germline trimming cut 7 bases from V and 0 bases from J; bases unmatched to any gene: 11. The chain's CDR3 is CASTPQGEIMNTEAFF. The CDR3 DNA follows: TGTGCCAGCACCCCTCAGGGGGAGATCATGAACACTGAAGCTTTCTTT. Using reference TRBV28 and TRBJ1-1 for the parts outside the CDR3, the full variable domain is DVKVTQSSRYLVKRTGEKVFLECVQDMDHENMFWYRQDPGLGLRLIYFSYDVKMKEKGDIPEGYSVSREKKERFSLILESASTNQTSMYLCASTPQGEIMNTEAFFGQGTRLTVV.

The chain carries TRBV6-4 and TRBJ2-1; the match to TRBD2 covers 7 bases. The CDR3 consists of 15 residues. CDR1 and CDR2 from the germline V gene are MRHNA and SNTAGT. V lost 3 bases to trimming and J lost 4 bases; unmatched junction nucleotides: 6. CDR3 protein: CASSDFAGEYNEQFF. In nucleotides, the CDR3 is TGTGCCAGCAGTGATTTCGCGGGGGAGTACAATGAGCAGTTCTTC.

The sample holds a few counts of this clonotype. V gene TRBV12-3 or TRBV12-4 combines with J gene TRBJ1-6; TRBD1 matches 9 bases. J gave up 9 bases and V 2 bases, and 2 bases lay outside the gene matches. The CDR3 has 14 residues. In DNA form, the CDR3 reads TGTGCCAGCAGTTTAATGGACAGGGGTTCACCCCTCCACTTT. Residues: CASSLMDRGSPLHF.

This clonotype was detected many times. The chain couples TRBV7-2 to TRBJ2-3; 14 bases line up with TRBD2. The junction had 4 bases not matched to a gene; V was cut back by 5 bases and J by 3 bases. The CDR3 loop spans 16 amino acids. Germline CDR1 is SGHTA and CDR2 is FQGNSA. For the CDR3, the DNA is TGTGCCAGCAGCAAGTGGACTAGCGGGGGGACAGATACGCAGTATTTT. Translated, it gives CASSKWTSGGTDTQYF.

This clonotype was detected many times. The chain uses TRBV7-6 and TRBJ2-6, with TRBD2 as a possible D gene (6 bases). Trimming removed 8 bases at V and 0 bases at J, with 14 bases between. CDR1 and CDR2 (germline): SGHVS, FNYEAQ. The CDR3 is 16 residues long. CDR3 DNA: TGTGCCAGCGGGGGACTCTTTAGCTCTGGGGCCAACGTCCTGACTTTC. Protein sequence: CASGGLFSSGANVLTF.

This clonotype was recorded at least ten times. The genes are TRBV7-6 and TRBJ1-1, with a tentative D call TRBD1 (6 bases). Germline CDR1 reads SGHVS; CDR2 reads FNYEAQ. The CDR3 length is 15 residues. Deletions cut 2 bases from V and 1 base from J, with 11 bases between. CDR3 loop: CASSLTDSQNTEAFF. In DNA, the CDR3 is TGTGCCAGCAGCTTAACGGACAGTCAGAACACTGAAGCTTTCTTT.

CDR3 coding DNA: TGTGCCAACCTGCGGGGGGGCCAGTCAGATACGCAGTATTTT. Protein sequence: CANLRGGQSDTQYF. The gene calls are TRBV2 and TRBJ2-3; 9 bases are shared with TRBD2. J gave up 4 bases and V 10 bases, and 9 bases lay outside the gene matches. The CDR3 runs to 14 residues. Germline V gives CDR1 SNHLY, CDR2 FYNNEI.

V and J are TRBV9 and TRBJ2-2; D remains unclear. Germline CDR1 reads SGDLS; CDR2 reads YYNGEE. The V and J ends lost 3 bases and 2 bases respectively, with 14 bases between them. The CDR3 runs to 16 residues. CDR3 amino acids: CASSAPGLGNTGELFF. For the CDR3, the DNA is TGTGCCAGCAGCGCCCCTGGGTTGGGAAACACCGGGGAGCTGTTTTTT. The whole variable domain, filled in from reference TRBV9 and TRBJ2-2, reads DSGVTQTPKHLITATGQRVTLRCSPRSGDLSVYWYQQSLDQGLQFLIQYYNGEERAKGNILERFSAQQFPDLHSELNLSSLELGDSALYFCASSAPGLGNTGELFFGEGSRLTVL.

CDR3 residues: CSVEGAGSGAFF. For the CDR3, the DNA is TGCAGCGTTGAAGGGGCAGGGTCGGGAGCTTTCTTT. The chain has TRBV29-1 and TRBJ1-1; D might be TRBD1 (5 bases). The germline gives CDR1 SQVTM, CDR2 ANQGSEA. The CDR3 length is 12 residues. The V end lost 1 base, the J end lost 10 bases, and 13 bases lay between the germline ends.

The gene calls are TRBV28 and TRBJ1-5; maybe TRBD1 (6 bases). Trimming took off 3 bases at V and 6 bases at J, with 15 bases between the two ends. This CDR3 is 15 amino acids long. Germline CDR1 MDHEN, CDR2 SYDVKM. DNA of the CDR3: TGTGCCAGCAGTTTTATCGGGGGCGCGTCTCAGCCCCAGCATTTT. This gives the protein CASSFIGGASQPQHF.

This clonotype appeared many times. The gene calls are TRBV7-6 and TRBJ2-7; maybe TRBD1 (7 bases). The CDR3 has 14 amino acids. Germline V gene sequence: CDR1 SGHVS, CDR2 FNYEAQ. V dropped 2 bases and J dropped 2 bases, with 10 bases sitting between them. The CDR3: CASSLPGGTYEQYF. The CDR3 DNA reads TGTGCCAGCAGCTTACCAGGGGGGACCTACGAGCAGTACTTC.

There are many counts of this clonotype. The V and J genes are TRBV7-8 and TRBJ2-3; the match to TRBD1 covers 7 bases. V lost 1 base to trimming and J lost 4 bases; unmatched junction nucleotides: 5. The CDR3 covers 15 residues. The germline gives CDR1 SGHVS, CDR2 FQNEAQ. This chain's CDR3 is CASSLGQGEADTQYF. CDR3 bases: TGTGCCAGCAGCTTAGGACAGGGAGAAGCAGATACGCAGTATTTT.

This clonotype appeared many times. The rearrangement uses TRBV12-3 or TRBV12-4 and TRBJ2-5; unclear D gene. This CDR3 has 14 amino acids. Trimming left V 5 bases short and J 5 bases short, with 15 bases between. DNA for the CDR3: TGTGCCAGCAGTCCCCGTATTAGAGGCGAGACCCAGTACTTC. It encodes CASSPRIRGETQYF.

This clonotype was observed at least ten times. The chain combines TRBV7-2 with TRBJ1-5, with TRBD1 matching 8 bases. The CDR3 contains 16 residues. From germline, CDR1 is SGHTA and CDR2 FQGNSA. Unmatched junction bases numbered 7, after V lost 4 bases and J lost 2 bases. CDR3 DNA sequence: TGTGCCAGCAGCTCCGACAGGGGAAAGCGCAATCAGCCCCAGCATTTT. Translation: CASSSDRGKRNQPQHF. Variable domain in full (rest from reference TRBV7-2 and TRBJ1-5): GAGVSQSPSNKVTEKGKDVELRCDPISGHTALYWYRQSLGQGLEFLIYFQGNSAPDKSGLPSDRFSAERTGGSVSTLTIQRTQQEDSAVYLCASSSDRGKRNQPQHFGDGTRLSIL.

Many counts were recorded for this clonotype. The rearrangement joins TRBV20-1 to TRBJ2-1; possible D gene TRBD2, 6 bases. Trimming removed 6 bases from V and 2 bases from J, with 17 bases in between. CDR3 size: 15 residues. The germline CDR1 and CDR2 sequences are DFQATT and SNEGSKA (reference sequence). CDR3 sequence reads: CSAAPAGTTYNEQFF. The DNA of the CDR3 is TGCAGTGCCGCCCCAGCGGGTACTACCTACAATGAGCAGTTCTTC.

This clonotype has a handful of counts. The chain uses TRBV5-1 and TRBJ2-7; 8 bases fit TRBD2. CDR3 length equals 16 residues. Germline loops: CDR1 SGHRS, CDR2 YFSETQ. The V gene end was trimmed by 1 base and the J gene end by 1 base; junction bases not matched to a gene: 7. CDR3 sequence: CASSLTGSGASYEQYF. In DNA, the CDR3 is TGCGCCAGCAGCTTGACCGGTAGCGGGGCTTCCTACGAGCAGTACTTC. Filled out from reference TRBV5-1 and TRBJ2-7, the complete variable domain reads KAGVTQTPRYLIKTRGQQVTLSCSPISGHRSVSWYQQTPGQGLQFLFEYFSETQRNKGNFPGRFSGRQFSNSRSEMNVSTLELGDSALYLCASSLTGSGASYEQYFGPGTRLTVT.

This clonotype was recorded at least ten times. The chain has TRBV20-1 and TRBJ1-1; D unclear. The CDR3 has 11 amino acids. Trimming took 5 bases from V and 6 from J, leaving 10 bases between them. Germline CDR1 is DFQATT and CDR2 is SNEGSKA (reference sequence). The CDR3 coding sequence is TGCAGTGCTCCCTCATGGGCTGAAGCTTTCTTT. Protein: CSAPSWAEAFF.

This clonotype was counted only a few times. CDR3 region: CASSYLSGGINSPLHF. The DNA for the CDR3 is TGTGCCAGCAGTTACCTCTCCGGGGGCATCAATTCACCCCTCCACTTT. J is TRBJ1-6 and V is TRBV28; perhaps TRBD1 as D (6 bases). This CDR3 is 16 amino acids long. Germline V gives CDR1 MDHEN, CDR2 SYDVKM. Trimming cost V 4 bases and J 7 bases, with 17 bases left between them.